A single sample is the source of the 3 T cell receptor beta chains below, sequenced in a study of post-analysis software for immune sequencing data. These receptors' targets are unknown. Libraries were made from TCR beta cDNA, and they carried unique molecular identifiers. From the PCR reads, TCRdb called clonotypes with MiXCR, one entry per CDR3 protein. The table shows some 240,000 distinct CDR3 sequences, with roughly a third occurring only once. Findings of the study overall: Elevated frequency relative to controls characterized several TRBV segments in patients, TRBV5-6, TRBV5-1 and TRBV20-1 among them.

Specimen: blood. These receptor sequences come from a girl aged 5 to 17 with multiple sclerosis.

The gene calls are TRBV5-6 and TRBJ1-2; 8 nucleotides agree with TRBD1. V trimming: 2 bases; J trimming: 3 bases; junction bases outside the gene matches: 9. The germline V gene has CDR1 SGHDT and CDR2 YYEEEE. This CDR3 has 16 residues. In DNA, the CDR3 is TGTGCCAGCAGCTTTGGGACAGGAATTGTTGACTATGGCTACACCTTC. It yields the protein CASSFGTGIVDYGYTF.

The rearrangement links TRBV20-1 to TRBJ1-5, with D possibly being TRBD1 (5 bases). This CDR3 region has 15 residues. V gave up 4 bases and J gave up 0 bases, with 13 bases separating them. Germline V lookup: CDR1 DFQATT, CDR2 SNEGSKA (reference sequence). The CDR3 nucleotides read TGCAGTGCTACCTTTTCAGGGTATAGCAATCAGCCCCAGCATTTT. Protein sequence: CSATFSGYSNQPQHF.

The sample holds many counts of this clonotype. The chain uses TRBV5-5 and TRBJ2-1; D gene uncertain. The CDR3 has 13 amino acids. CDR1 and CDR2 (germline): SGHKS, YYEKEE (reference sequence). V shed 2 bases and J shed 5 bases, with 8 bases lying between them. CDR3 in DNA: TGTGCCAGCAGCTTACAACCCGACAATGAGCAGTTCTTC. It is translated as CASSLQPDNEQFF.